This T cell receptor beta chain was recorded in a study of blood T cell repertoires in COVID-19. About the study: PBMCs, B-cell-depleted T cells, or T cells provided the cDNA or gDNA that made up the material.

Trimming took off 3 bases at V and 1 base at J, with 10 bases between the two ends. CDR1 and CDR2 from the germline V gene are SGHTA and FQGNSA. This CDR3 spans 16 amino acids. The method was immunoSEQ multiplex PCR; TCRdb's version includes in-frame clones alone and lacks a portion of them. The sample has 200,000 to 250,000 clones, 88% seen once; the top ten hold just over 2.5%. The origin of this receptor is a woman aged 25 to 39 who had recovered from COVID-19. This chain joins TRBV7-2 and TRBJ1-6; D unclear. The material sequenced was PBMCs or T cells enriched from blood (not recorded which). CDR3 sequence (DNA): TGTGCCAGCAGCTTTGCTTCGGGGTCCTATAATTCACCCCTCCACTTT. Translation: CASSFASGSYNSPLHF.